The subject of this entry is one TCR beta chain. The source of the sample is a study of T cell clones after liver transplantation. Across the whole study: Third-party-reactive TCRbeta sequences from pre-transplant mixed lymphocyte reactions served as antigen-independent comparators.

Trimming cost V 3 bases and J 5 bases, with 14 bases left between them. Germline lookup yields CDR1 SGHDT and CDR2 YYEEEE. The CDR3 sequence is 14 residues long. Sequencing used immunoSEQ multiplex PCR; TCRdb keeps in-frame clones, though not all of them. The sample shows roughly 100,000 clones, roughly 80% of them seen only once. The sequenced sample was CD4+ T cells from blood, obtained approximately 45 months after liver transplant. This clonotype was obtained from a human patient who received a liver transplant. The T cells may partly be graft donor cells. The V and J genes are TRBV5-6 and TRBJ1-1; no clear D. The CDR3: CASSYSGERTEAFF. In DNA, the CDR3 is TGTGCCAGCAGCTATTCCGGGGAAAGGACTGAAGCTTTCTTT.